These 14 T cell receptor beta chains were all obtained from the same sample, sequenced in a study of T cells after yellow fever vaccination. In TCRdb, the 5' RACE reads were re-called with MiXCR into one record per CDR3 protein. The data show 500,000 to 650,000 distinct CDR3 sequences, roughly a sixth seen once. Here the sequenced sample was PBMCs, taken 4 to 6 days after the first yellow fever vaccination. All receptors derive from a man in his late teens or twenties who received the YFV17D yellow fever vaccine.

There are a few counts of this clonotype. The V gene is TRBV5-5, the J gene TRBJ2-1, with D perhaps TRBD2 (5 bases). Per germline, CDR1 SGHKS and CDR2 YYEKEE (reference sequence). CDR3 size: 14 residues. Trimming shortened V by 3 bases and J by 2 bases, and 9 bases separated the two germline ends. DNA of the CDR3: TGTGCCAGCAGCTCGGGGAGTGCCTACAATGAGCAGTTCTTC. Its protein is CASSSGSAYNEQFF. The variable domain in full, completed from reference TRBV5-5 and TRBJ2-1, reads DAGVTQSPTHLIKTRGQQVTLRCSPISGHKSVSWYQQVLGQGPQFIFQYYEKEERGRGNFPDRFSARQFPNYSSELNVNALLLGDSALYLCASSSGSAYNEQFFGPGTRLTVL.

The chain couples TRBV2 to TRBJ2-7; D ambiguous. V was clipped by 7 bases and J by 4 bases, with 14 bases between them. The germline V gene has CDR1 SNHLY and CDR2 FYNNEI. The CDR3 extends over 13 amino acids. The CDR3 DNA reads TGTGCCAGCACTCAAGGGTTGGGATACGAGCAGTACTTC. This encodes CASTQGLGYEQYF.

CDR3 in amino acids: CASSPGQGAESAEKLFF. CDR3 coding DNA: TGCGCCAGCAGCCCGGGACAGGGAGCCGAGAGCGCTGAAAAACTGTTTTTT. The rearrangement links TRBV5-1 to TRBJ1-4, with TRBD1 identical over 9 bases. J gave up 7 bases and V 4 bases, and 14 bases lay outside the gene matches. Germline CDR1 SGHRS, CDR2 YFSETQ. The CDR3 has 17 amino acids.

There are a few counts of this clonotype. The V call is TRBV5-6, the J call TRBJ2-7; 8 nucleotides match TRBD1. V was pared by 3 bases and J by 1 base, with 3 bases of the junction left unmatched. The CDR3 runs to 14 residues. Germline V gene lookup returns CDR1 SGHDT and CDR2 YYEEEE. CDR3 sequence reads: CASSSRDRSYEQYV. The CDR3 coding sequence is TGTGCCAGCAGCTCCCGGGACAGGTCCTACGAGCAGTACGTC.

This clonotype showed up just a few times. This sequence joins TRBV6-2 or TRBV6-3 and TRBJ1-5; D may be TRBD1 (5 bases). Trimming removed 5 bases at V and 9 bases at J, with 11 bases between. Germline V gene sequence: CDR1 MNHEY, CDR2 SVGEGT. CDR3 length: 12 amino acids. CDR3 sequence reads: CASSTGVVPQHF. The CDR3, as DNA: TGTGCCAGCAGTACGGGGGTTGTGCCCCAGCATTTT.

The chain links TRBV7-2 to TRBJ2-3; TRBD2 matches at 12 bases. The CDR3 loop spans 16 amino acids. V shed 7 bases, J shed 6 bases, and the junction held 11 bases outside the gene matches. Germline CDR1 reads SGHTA; CDR2 reads FQGNSA. CDR3 bases: TGTGCCAGCAACTTTTCTAGCGGGGGGGCCATGGATACGCAGTATTTT. Residues: CASNFSSGGAMDTQYF.

The rearrangement uses TRBV5-1 and TRBJ2-3; D ambiguous. The CDR3 consists of 15 residues. CDR1 and CDR2 from the germline V gene are SGHRS and YFSETQ. V lost 5 bases and J 0 bases, leaving 13 bases between the germline ends. This CDR3 is CASRPSARSTDTQYF. Written as DNA, the CDR3 is TGCGCCAGCAGGCCCTCGGCTAGGAGCACAGATACGCAGTATTTT.

The V call is TRBV20-1, the J call TRBJ1-1; D uncertain. CDR3 length: 17 amino acids. CDR1 is DFQATT, CDR2 SNEGSKA, per germline (reference sequence). With 0 bases removed from V and 3 bases from J, the gap between germline ends came to 20 bases. In nucleotides, the CDR3 is TGCAGTGCTAGAGATTTCACGAATTTTGGGCCGCACACTGAAGCTTTCTTT. This translates into CSARDFTNFGPHTEAFF.

This clonotype showed up just a few times. J is TRBJ1-4 and V is TRBV29-1; D gene ambiguous. The CDR3 loop spans 11 amino acids. Germline V gene data show CDR1 as SQVTM and CDR2 as ANQGSEA. V lost 7 bases, J lost 8 bases, and 11 bases lay in between. The CDR3 DNA sequence: TGCAGCGCCGCGATGGAAGAAAAACTGTTTTTT. Its translation is CSAAMEEKLFF.

This clonotype turned up a few times. This sequence joins TRBV15 and TRBJ2-1; D not certain. The germline V and J ends were trimmed by 0 bases and 6 bases, with 9 bases remaining between them. CDR3 length: 14 amino acids. Germline V CDR1 and CDR2: LNHNV, YYDKDF (reference sequence). This chain's CDR3 is CATSRDTRPNEQFF. CDR3 DNA: TGTGCCACCAGCAGAGATACTCGGCCCAATGAGCAGTTCTTC.

The chain is built from TRBV7-9 and TRBJ2-7, with TRBD1 matching over 10 bases. The CDR3 runs to 13 residues. Germline-derived CDR1 and CDR2 are SEHNR and FQNEAQ (reference sequence). V lost 6 bases, J lost 5 bases, and 4 bases stayed unmatched. DNA of the CDR3: TGTGCCAGCAGTTTGGGACAGGGGCACGAGCAGTACTTC. Translating gives CASSLGQGHEQYF. Combining the CDR3 with reference TRBV7-9 and TRBJ2-7 gives the whole variable domain DTGVSQNPRHKITKRGQNVTFRCDPISEHNRLYWYRQTLGQGPEFLTYFQNEAQLEKSRLLSDRFSAERPKGSFSTLEIQRTEQGDSAMYLCASSLGQGHEQYFGPGTRLTVT.

This clonotype has just a few counts. The chain links TRBV19 to TRBJ2-2; D unclear. Trimming shortened V by 7 bases and J by 2 bases, and 5 bases separated the two germline ends. This CDR3 has 12 residues. The V gene's germline CDR1 is LNHDA and CDR2 SQIVND (reference sequence). CDR3 in amino acids: CASIANTGELFF. The CDR3 DNA sequence: TGTGCCAGTATCGCTAACACCGGGGAGCTGTTTTTT.

The rearrangement uses TRBV20-1 and TRBJ1-5, with 7 bases that match TRBD1. Germline V gives CDR1 DFQATT, CDR2 SNEGSKA (reference sequence). The CDR3 has 16 amino acids. V lost 6 bases, J lost 8 bases, and 19 bases stayed unmatched. The CDR3 nucleotides are TGCAGTGCCGGACGGGGTGTAGGGGGCTATGTGAAGCCCCAGCATTTT. This translates into CSAGRGVGGYVKPQHF.

This clonotype appeared a few times. The chain employs TRBV5-1 and TRBJ2-7; D tentatively reads TRBD1 or TRBD2 (5 bases each). The germline CDR1 and CDR2 sequences are SGHRS and YFSETQ. V gave up 1 base and J gave up 1 base, with 12 bases separating them. The CDR3 covers 15 residues. The CDR3 coding sequence is TGCGCCAGCAGCTTGTGGCCAGGGAGTTCCTACGAGCAGTACTTC. The encoded protein is CASSLWPGSSYEQYF. The variable domain in full, with the rest retrieved from reference TRBV5-1 and TRBJ2-7, is KAGVTQTPRYLIKTRGQQVTLSCSPISGHRSVSWYQQTPGQGLQFLFEYFSETQRNKGNFPGRFSGRQFSNSRSEMNVSTLELGDSALYLCASSLWPGSSYEQYFGPGTRLTVT.